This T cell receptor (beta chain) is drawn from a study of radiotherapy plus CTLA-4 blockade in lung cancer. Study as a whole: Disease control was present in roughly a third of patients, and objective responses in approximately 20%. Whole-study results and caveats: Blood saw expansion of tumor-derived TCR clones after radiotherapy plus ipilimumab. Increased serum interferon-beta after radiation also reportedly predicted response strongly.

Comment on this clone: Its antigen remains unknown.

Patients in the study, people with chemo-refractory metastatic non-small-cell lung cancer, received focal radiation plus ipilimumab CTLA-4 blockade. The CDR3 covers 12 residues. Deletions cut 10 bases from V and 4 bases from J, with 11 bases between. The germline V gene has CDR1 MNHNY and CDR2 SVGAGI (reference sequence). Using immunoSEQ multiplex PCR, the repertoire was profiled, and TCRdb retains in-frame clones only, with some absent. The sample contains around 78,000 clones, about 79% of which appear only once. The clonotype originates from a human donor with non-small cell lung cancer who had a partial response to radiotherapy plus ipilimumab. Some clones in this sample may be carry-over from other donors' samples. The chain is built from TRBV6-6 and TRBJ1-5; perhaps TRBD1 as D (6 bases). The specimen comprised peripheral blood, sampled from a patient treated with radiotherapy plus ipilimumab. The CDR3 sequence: CATKDSNQPQHF. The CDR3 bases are TGTGCCACCAAGGACAGTAATCAGCCCCAGCATTTT.